The 30 T cell receptor beta chains given below trace back to one sample, sequenced in a study of CD8+ T cells in alopecia areata. Extraction and reverse transcription of RNA yielded cDNA as the sequencing template. TCRdb keeps only in-frame clones here, not all; method: immunoSEQ multiplex PCR. The table includes roughly 110,000 clones, 65% to 85% detected once. Treatment denoted: oral pan-JAK inhibitor, 5-10 mg twice daily. The sequences come from CD8+ T cells sorted from blood, collected at week 24, from a patient treated with tofacitinib. Receptor source: a human donor with alopecia areata.

The chain has TRBV4-1 and TRBJ1-5; D is possibly TRBD1 (6 bases). Germline-derived CDR1 and CDR2 are MGHRA and YSYEKL. V was cut by 3 bases and J by 0 bases, with 15 bases left in between. The CDR3 runs to 17 residues. The DNA for the CDR3 is TGCGCCAGCAGCCACTGGGCAGGGGATCATAGCAATCAGCCCCAGCATTTT. Its protein is CASSHWAGDHSNQPQHF.

The rearrangement uses TRBV7-2 and TRBJ2-6, with D possibly being TRBD1 (5 bases). From germline, CDR1 is SGHTA and CDR2 FQGNSA. The V end lost 3 bases, the J end lost 0 bases, and 9 bases lay between the germline ends. The CDR3 runs 16 residues. As DNA, the CDR3 is TGTGCCAGCAGCTTGGGCCAGGGCTCTGGGGCCAACGTCCTGACTTTC. Translating it yields CASSLGQGSGANVLTF. The variable domain in full, completed from reference TRBV7-2 and TRBJ2-6, reads GAGVSQSPSNKVTEKGKDVELRCDPISGHTALYWYRQSLGQGLEFLIYFQGNSAPDKSGLPSDRFSAERTGGSVSTLTIQRTQQEDSAVYLCASSLGQGSGANVLTFGAGSRLTVL.

This chain connects TRBV4-1 to TRBJ1-2; 8 bases match TRBD1. This CDR3 comprises 16 residues. CDR1 MGHRA and CDR2 YSYEKL come from the germline V gene. The V and J ends lost 0 bases and 6 bases, in that order; junction bases with no gene match: 9. The CDR3 region is CASSQDRAAGGHGYTF. For the CDR3, the DNA is TGCGCCAGCAGCCAAGATCGGGCGGCAGGGGGCCATGGCTACACCTTC.

The chain uses TRBV6-6 and TRBJ1-6; D perhaps matches TRBD1 (6 bases). V was shortened by 2 bases and J by 8 bases, with 10 bases between the two germline ends. The germline CDR1 and CDR2 sequences are MNHNY and SVGAGI (reference sequence). The CDR3 length is 14 residues. Written as DNA, the CDR3 is TGTGCCAGCAGTTACGGACAGTCGGATTCACCCCTCCACTTT. Protein: CASSYGQSDSPLHF.

V usage is TRBV5-1 and J usage is TRBJ2-7; perhaps TRBD1 as D (7 bases). Trimming left V 3 bases short and J 6 bases short, with 22 bases between. CDR1 is SGHRS, CDR2 YFSETQ, per germline. This CDR3 is 16 amino acids long. The CDR3 is CASSSRGTHLGGEQYF. As DNA, the CDR3 is TGCGCCAGCAGCTCCAGGGGGACCCACTTGGGGGGCGAGCAGTACTTC.

Only one count was recorded for this clone. The chain is built from TRBV29-1 and TRBJ2-7, with a possible D match to TRBD1 (5 bases). The V end was cut by 3 bases, the J end by 3 bases, with 9 bases between. This CDR3 has 12 amino acids. The germline V gene encodes CDR1 SQVTM and CDR2 ANQGSEA. CDR3 sequence: CSVDTGNYEQYF. The DNA for the CDR3 is TGCAGCGTTGACACAGGCAACTACGAGCAGTACTTC.

The chain has TRBV29-1 and TRBJ2-7; the match to TRBD2 covers 7 bases. Unmatched junction bases numbered 5, after V lost 4 bases and J lost 2 bases. Germline CDR1 and CDR2: SQVTM and ANQGSEA. The CDR3 spans 13 residues. The CDR3 loop is CSVGGRVPYEQYF. Written as DNA, the CDR3 is TGCAGCGTTGGGGGGAGGGTCCCCTACGAGCAGTACTTC.

V gene TRBV7-2 combines with J gene TRBJ2-5, with a possible D match to TRBD1 (6 bases). The CDR3 length is 13 residues. V gave up 4 bases and J gave up 1 base, with 7 bases separating them. In germline, CDR1 is SGHTA, CDR2 FQGNSA. The CDR3 region has the DNA TGTGCCAGCAGCTCAGGGGTCCAAGAGACCCAGTACTTC. Its protein product is CASSSGVQETQYF. Complete variable domain (other parts from reference TRBV7-2 and TRBJ2-5): GAGVSQSPSNKVTEKGKDVELRCDPISGHTALYWYRQSLGQGLEFLIYFQGNSAPDKSGLPSDRFSAERTGGSVSTLTIQRTQQEDSAVYLCASSSGVQETQYFGPGTRLLVL.

This clone was recorded only once. The chain is built from TRBV6-1 and TRBJ2-7; D not resolved. The CDR3 is made up of 15 amino acids. Germline V gene lookup returns CDR1 MNHNS and CDR2 SASEGT. V was clipped by 4 bases and J by 3 bases, with 16 bases between them. CDR3 residues: CASSGVGFYFYEQYF. CDR3 in DNA: TGTGCCAGCAGTGGGGTGGGATTCTATTTCTACGAGCAGTACTTC.

This chain links TRBV2 with TRBJ1-2; D ambiguous. The germline V and J ends were trimmed by 8 bases and 0 bases, with 4 bases remaining between them. The CDR3 sequence is 11 residues long. Germline V gene data show CDR1 as SNHLY and CDR2 as FYNNEI. CDR3: CASVANYGYTF. Here the CDR3 DNA reads TGTGCCAGCGTAGCTAACTATGGCTACACCTTC.

The chain joins TRBV14 to TRBJ1-4, with unresolved D. Per the germline V gene, CDR1 is SGHDN and CDR2 is FVKESK. The CDR3 is made up of 15 amino acids. V lost 2 bases and J lost 6, with 13 bases in between. In DNA, the CDR3 is TGTGCCAGCAGCCAACCATCCCCCGGTTATGAAAAACTGTTTTTT. Translating it yields CASSQPSPGYEKLFF. The full variable domain, its missing parts supplied by reference TRBV14 and TRBJ1-4, is EAGVTQFPSHSVIEKGQTVTLRCDPISGHDNLYWYRRVMGKEIKFLLHFVKESKQDESGMPNNRFLAERTGGTYSTLKVQPAELEDSGVYFCASSQPSPGYEKLFFGSGTQLSVL.

The chain recombines TRBV7-9 with TRBJ2-3, with D possibly TRBD2 on 5 matching bases. The CDR3 has 16 residues. From germline, CDR1 is SEHNR and CDR2 FQNEAQ (reference sequence). The ends were cut back, 3 bases at V and 1 base at J, with 14 bases in the middle. The CDR3 sequence is CASSFPGIGGTDTQYF. DNA for the CDR3: TGTGCCAGCAGCTTCCCGGGGATCGGGGGCACAGATACGCAGTATTTT.

J is TRBJ2-3 and V is TRBV7-6, with 8 bases lining up with TRBD2. The V and J ends lost 5 bases and 2 bases, in that order; junction bases with no gene match: 6. There are 15 residues in the CDR3. Germline V gene lookup returns CDR1 SGHVS and CDR2 FNYEAQ. DNA for the CDR3: TGTGCCAGCAGCCCGGGGGGGAGTCACACAGATACGCAGTATTTT. It specifies CASSPGGSHTDTQYF.

The V gene is TRBV14, the J gene TRBJ2-7; 9 bases line up with TRBD1. V was pared by 4 bases and J by 1 base, with 8 bases of the junction left unmatched. Germline values: CDR1 SGHDN, CDR2 FVKESK. The CDR3 has 16 amino acids. This CDR3 is CASSPWTGQGSYEQYF. The CDR3 DNA is TGTGCCAGCAGCCCGTGGACGGGACAGGGTTCCTACGAGCAGTACTTC. The whole variable domain, remainder taken from reference TRBV14 and TRBJ2-7, is EAGVTQFPSHSVIEKGQTVTLRCDPISGHDNLYWYRRVMGKEIKFLLHFVKESKQDESGMPNNRFLAERTGGTYSTLKVQPAELEDSGVYFCASSPWTGQGSYEQYFGPGTRLTVT.

The chain couples TRBV2 to TRBJ1-1; D is uncertain. The V and J ends lost 4 bases and 3 bases respectively, with 6 bases between them. Looked up from germline, CDR1 is SNHLY and CDR2 is FYNNEI. This CDR3 has 12 residues. DNA of the CDR3: TGTGCCAGCAGTGGGAGTCACACTGAAGCTTTCTTT. This translates into CASSGSHTEAFF.

The chain recombines TRBV5-1 with TRBJ1-5; 8 positions agree with TRBD1. Losses at the gene ends were 5 bases for V and 2 bases for J; bases not matched to a gene: 0. Germline CDR1 reads SGHRS; CDR2 reads YFSETQ. The CDR3 has 13 residues. CDR3 DNA: TGCGCCAGCAGGACAGGGGGCAATCAGCCCCAGCATTTT. Encoded protein: CASRTGGNQPQHF. Full variable domain (outside the CDR3, taken from reference TRBV5-1 and TRBJ1-5): KAGVTQTPRYLIKTRGQQVTLSCSPISGHRSVSWYQQTPGQGLQFLFEYFSETQRNKGNFPGRFSGRQFSNSRSEMNVSTLELGDSALYLCASRTGGNQPQHFGDGTRLSIL.

This clone was observed a few times. The J gene is TRBJ2-5, the V gene TRBV25-1; maybe TRBD1 (6 bases). This CDR3 is 14 amino acids long. With 4 bases removed from V and 0 bases from J, the gap between germline ends came to 9 bases. The V gene's germline CDR1 is MGHDK and CDR2 SYGVNS. CDR3 in DNA: TGTGCCAGCAGTGTACACAGGGACCAAGAGACCCAGTACTTC. It is translated as CASSVHRDQETQYF.

The chain joins TRBV14 to TRBJ2-2; 8 positions match TRBD1. The CDR3 totals 16 residues. CDR1 SGHDN and CDR2 FVKESK come from the germline V gene. V shed 4 bases and J 3 bases; nucleotides not matched to a gene: 7. CDR3 coding DNA: TGTGCCAGCAGCCCTACGACAGGGGCCCACACCGGGGAGCTGTTTTTT. Translation: CASSPTTGAHTGELFF.

This clone was detected once. The V gene is TRBV11-3, the J gene TRBJ2-7, with D unresolved. This CDR3 comprises 13 residues. The V and J ends lost 1 base and 4 bases respectively, with 8 bases between them. The germline V gene has CDR1 SGHNT and CDR2 YENEEA. The CDR3 loop is CASSLGVSYEQYF. CDR3 nucleotides: TGTGCCAGCAGCTTAGGAGTAAGTTACGAGCAGTACTTC.

The chain couples TRBV5-4 to TRBJ2-3; D is unresolved. CDR3 length equals 14 residues. Germline V gives CDR1 SGHNT, CDR2 YYREEE (reference sequence). The germline V and J ends were trimmed by 2 bases and 0 bases, with 7 bases remaining between them. The CDR3 region is CASSFYYSTDTQYF. The CDR3 DNA reads as TGTGCCAGCAGCTTCTACTACAGCACAGATACGCAGTATTTT.

The rearrangement links TRBV6-6 to TRBJ2-1; D possibly corresponds to TRBD2 (7 bases). The CDR3 extends over 15 amino acids. CDR1 is MNHNY and CDR2 is SVGAGI in the germline V gene (reference sequence). With 8 bases removed from V and 5 bases from J, the gap between germline ends came to 19 bases. CDR3 in DNA: TGTGCCAGCCCCCCAACTCGAGGGGGGGACAATGAGCAGTTCTTC. This codes for CASPPTRGGDNEQFF.

This clone was detected once. The chain uses TRBV13 and TRBJ2-5, with a possible D match to TRBD2 (5 bases). Germline CDR1 PRHDT, CDR2 FYEKMQ (reference sequence). The CDR3 loop spans 12 amino acids. V was cut by 4 bases and J by 9 bases, with 12 bases left in between. The CDR3 reads CASSSSSGAQYF. CDR3 bases: TGTGCCAGCAGCTCTTCTTCCGGGGCCCAGTACTTC.

This clone came up a few times. The J gene is TRBJ2-3, the V gene TRBV4-1; 10 nucleotides line up with TRBD2. Germline CDR1 is MGHRA and CDR2 is YSYEKL. This CDR3 is built from 17 residues. V shed 6 bases, J shed 2 bases, and the junction held 11 bases outside the gene matches. This chain's CDR3 is CASRPQALAGLTDTQYF. The CDR3 DNA reads as TGCGCCAGCAGACCTCAAGCACTAGCGGGGCTCACAGATACGCAGTATTTT.

This clone was observed a few times. The chain combines TRBV13 with TRBJ2-7; D is unresolved. V dropped 5 bases and J dropped 0 bases, with 8 bases sitting between them. Germline V gene sequence: CDR1 PRHDT, CDR2 FYEKMQ (reference sequence). This CDR3 region has 13 residues. The DNA for the CDR3 is TGTGCCAGCAGCCCTCAAGGCTCCTACGAGCAGTACTTC. This gives the protein CASSPQGSYEQYF.

The rearrangement joins TRBV11-2 to TRBJ2-1; 12 nucleotides agree with TRBD2. CDR3 length: 16 amino acids. The junction had 3 bases not matched to a gene; V was cut back by 1 base and J by 5 bases. Germline V gene data show CDR1 as SGHAT and CDR2 as FQNNGV. The CDR3 sequence is CASSLVSSGGDNEQFF. CDR3 in DNA: TGTGCCAGCAGCTTAGTCTCTAGCGGGGGGGACAATGAGCAGTTCTTC.

The chain uses TRBV2 and TRBJ2-1; D gene uncertain. The V end was cut by 4 bases, the J end by 4 bases, with 8 bases between. Germline CDR1 SNHLY, CDR2 FYNNEI. The CDR3 consists of 13 residues. CDR3 sequence reads: CASSVNPYNEQFF. CDR3 DNA sequence: TGTGCCAGCAGTGTTAACCCGTACAATGAGCAGTTCTTC.

Comments on this clone: Other DNA sequences in this specimen translate into the identical CDR3. The rearrangement joins TRBV5-6 to TRBJ1-5; 10 bases are a match to TRBD1. Trimming cost V 4 bases and J 4 bases; bases outside gene matches: 5. This CDR3 comprises 15 residues. CDR1 and CDR2 from the germline V gene are SGHDT and YYEEEE. As DNA, the CDR3 is TGTGCCAGCAGCCTGACAGGGGGCTGGAATCAGCCCCAGCATTTT. It yields the protein CASSLTGGWNQPQHF. Based on the CDR3 plus reference TRBV5-6 and TRBJ1-5, the full variable domain is DAGVTQSPTHLIKTRGQQVTLRCSPKSGHDTVSWYQQALGQGPQFIFQYYEEEERQRGNFPDRFSGHQFPNYSSELNVNALLLGDSALYLCASSLTGGWNQPQHFGDGTRLSIL.

This clone was detected a few times. This chain uses TRBV15 with TRBJ2-7, with a possible D match to TRBD2 (6 bases). The length of the CDR3 is 15 residues. The V gene lost 0 bases and the J gene lost 0 bases, with 9 bases spanning the gap. Germline assignment: CDR1 LNHNV and CDR2 YYDKDF (reference sequence). The CDR3 bases are TGTGCCACCAGCAGAGAGGAGGGTAGCTCCTACGAGCAGTACTTC. Protein sequence: CATSREEGSSYEQYF.

This chain connects TRBV7-2 to TRBJ2-3; D might be TRBD2 (6 bases). Trimming took 6 bases from V and 4 from J, leaving 17 bases between them. The CDR3 spans 15 residues. CDR1 is SGHTA and CDR2 is FQGNSA in the germline V gene. The CDR3 coding sequence is TGTGCCAGCAGTCCGACTAGAGGGATCTCAGATACGCAGTATTTT. Translation gives CASSPTRGISDTQYF.

The J gene is TRBJ2-1, the V gene TRBV4-1; the match to TRBD1 covers 11 bases. The CDR3 spans 15 residues. The V segment lost 3 bases and the J segment 8 bases; nucleotides outside the gene matches: 6. Germline CDR1 reads MGHRA; CDR2 reads YSYEKL. This chain's CDR3 is CASSHPGQGAYEQFF. CDR3 sequence (DNA): TGCGCCAGCAGCCATCCAGGACAGGGGGCGTATGAGCAGTTCTTC.